This TCR beta chain was documented in a study of T cell responses to AZD1222 COVID-19 vaccine. Study-level points and caveats: An increase in Spike-specific TCR breadth and depth was observed after two AZD1222 doses. Females outnumbered males among donors, who were mostly white British; clonal diversity was possibly underestimated.

Only one count was recorded for this clone. The antigen is undetermined. Only in-frame clones appear in the TCRdb table, and some are missing; sequencing was by immunoSEQ multiplex PCR. The sample has approximately 150,000 clones, 80% to 95% seen once. Sample: peripheral blood, taken on day 0 of AZD1222 vaccination. The sequence came from an adult in good health.

CDR3 in amino acids: CASSPWGGQGSEQYF. DNA for the CDR3: TGTGCCAGCAGCCCCTGGGGGGGACAGGGTAGCGAGCAGTACTTC. The J gene is TRBJ2-7, the V gene TRBV7-3; 9 nucleotides agree with TRBD1. Germline V CDR1 and CDR2: SGHTA, FQGTGA. The CDR3 loop spans 15 amino acids. V trimming: 5 bases; J trimming: 6 bases; junction bases outside the gene matches: 11.